A single sample is the source of the 5 T cell receptor beta chains below, sequenced in a study of PD-1 blockade in classical Hodgkin lymphoma. Brentuximab vedotin exposure varied, and every patient relapsed after autologous stem cell transplantation. The method was immunoSEQ multiplex PCR; TCRdb's version includes in-frame clones alone and lacks a portion of them. This table holds more than 140,000 clones, around four fifths found once. This specimen was peripheral blood mononuclear cells (PBMCs), taken before the second cycle of nivolumab. All receptors derive from a human donor with classical Hodgkin lymphoma.

Within the sample, this clone is medium-sized. The rearrangement uses TRBV7-2 and TRBJ2-4, with D perhaps assigned TRBD1 or TRBD2 (6 bases each). The V end lost 0 bases, the J end lost 8 bases, and 11 bases lay between the germline ends. The CDR3 covers 14 residues. Germline V gene data show CDR1 as SGHTA and CDR2 as FQGNSA. CDR3 in DNA: TGTGCCAGCAGCTTAGCGGGGGGCGGGGACATTCAGTACTTC. Amino acids: CASSLAGGGDIQYF.

The J gene is TRBJ2-3, the V gene TRBV7-2; TRBD2 aligns across 7 bases. V shed 3 bases, J shed 6 bases, and the junction held 21 bases outside the gene matches. Per germline, CDR1 SGHTA and CDR2 FQGNSA. CDR3 length equals 19 residues. This chain's CDR3 is CASSFRAAGTPTHSDTQYF. DNA of the CDR3: TGTGCCAGCAGCTTTCGAGCAGCGGGGACGCCCACACACAGTGATACGCAGTATTTT. Variable domain in full (rest from reference TRBV7-2 and TRBJ2-3): GAGVSQSPSNKVTEKGKDVELRCDPISGHTALYWYRQSLGQGLEFLIYFQGNSAPDKSGLPSDRFSAERTGGSVSTLTIQRTQQEDSAVYLCASSFRAAGTPTHSDTQYFGPGTRLTVL.

This sequence joins TRBV6-5 and TRBJ2-5; 9 bases fit TRBD1. With the DNA end fitting TRBJ2-7 better, the J assignment may be wrong. This CDR3 is 15 amino acids long. Germline loops: CDR1 MNHEY, CDR2 SVGAGI. CDR3 sequence reads: CASSRRDRVRYEQYF. The DNA of the CDR3 is TGTGCCAGCAGCCGCCGGGACAGGGTCCGATACGAGCAGTACTTC.

A note on this clone: One base away lies a much larger clone, so this may be a sequencing read error. The chain links TRBV19 to TRBJ1-5, with 9 bases that match TRBD1. The CDR3 covers 15 residues. V was pared by 6 bases and J by 1 base, with 4 bases of the junction left unmatched. CDR1 and CDR2 from the germline V gene are LNHDA and SQIVND (reference sequence). DNA for the CDR3: TGTGCCAGTAGGGAACAGGGGGCCAGCAATCAGCCCCAGCATTTT. This translates into CASREQGASNQPQHF.

The rearrangement links TRBV19 to TRBJ2-1; 10 bases map to TRBD1. This CDR3 comprises 17 residues. Losses at the gene ends were 7 bases for V and 1 base for J; bases not matched to a gene: 10. Germline V lookup: CDR1 LNHDA, CDR2 SQIVND (reference sequence). Here the CDR3 reads CASKRLGTGDSYNEQFF. The CDR3 bases are TGTGCCAGTAAAAGACTAGGGACAGGGGATTCCTACAATGAGCAGTTCTTC.